This TCR beta chain was recovered during a study of blood T cell repertoires in COVID-19. Whole-study context: PBMCs, B-cell-depleted T cells, or T cells provided the cDNA or gDNA that made up the material.

The germline V gene has CDR1 KGHDR and CDR2 SFDVKD. V shed 2 bases and J shed 0 bases, with 9 bases lying between them. The CDR3 covers 16 residues. Measured with immunoSEQ multiplex PCR; TCRdb has only the in-frame clones, and not every one. This sample has over 200,000 clones, with around 82% found just once. The sample was peripheral blood. This TCR was sampled from a woman aged 40 to 50 with active or convalescent COVID-19. This rearrangement joins TRBV24-1 to TRBJ1-4; D is unresolved. CDR3 loop: CATSDYKGATNEKLFF. The DNA of the CDR3 is TGTGCCACCAGTGATTATAAAGGAGCAACTAATGAAAAACTGTTTTTT.